Presented here are 22 T cell receptor beta chains from one specimen sequenced in a study of metastatic and nonmetastatic thyroid tumors. Each patient came to thyroid surgery without any prior treatment (of any kind). From the PCR reads, TCRdb re-called clones with MiXCR. The sample holds 35,000 to 45,000 clones, over 10% seen once. Sequences were obtained from blood. The origin of the receptors is a male donor with papillary thyroid cancer or a benign thyroid nodule (not recorded which). Some clones in this sample may be carry-over from other donors' samples.

This clone appeared a few times. The genes are TRBV12-3 or TRBV12-4 and TRBJ2-2; D gene uncertain. CDR3 length: 15 amino acids. Trimming removed 5 bases from V and 4 bases from J, with 14 bases in between. The CDR3 region is CASSPIVRSTGELFF. DNA of the CDR3: TGTGCCAGCAGTCCCATCGTGAGGAGCACCGGGGAGCTGTTTTTT.

This clone was picked up many times. The identical CDR3 is also encoded by other nucleotide sequences in the sample. V usage is TRBV7-2 and J usage is TRBJ1-1; D call uncertain. V dropped 6 bases and J dropped 5 bases, with 13 bases sitting between them. This CDR3 contains 13 residues. Per the germline V gene, CDR1 is SGHTA and CDR2 is FQGNSA. The CDR3 bases are TGTGCCAGCAGGGCCCCGGTGGGAACTGAAGCTTTCTTT. Its translation is CASRAPVGTEAFF.

This clone was counted many times. The J gene is TRBJ2-1, the V gene TRBV11-2; 7 nucleotides match TRBD1. V gave up 7 bases and J gave up 3 bases; unmatched junction bases: 6. The CDR3 is 14 residues long. The germline V gene has CDR1 SGHAT and CDR2 FQNNGV. CDR3 loop: CASIEGQFYNEQFF. The CDR3 bases are TGTGCCAGCATCGAGGGACAGTTCTACAATGAGCAGTTCTTC. Based on the CDR3 plus reference TRBV11-2 and TRBJ2-1, the full variable domain is EAGVAQSPRYKIIEKRQSVAFWCNPISGHATLYWYQQILGQGPKLLIQFQNNGVVDDSQLPKDRFSAERLKGVDSTLKIQPAKLEDSAVYLCASIEGQFYNEQFFGPGTRLTVL.

At least ten counts were recorded for this clone. The rearrangement uses TRBV7-2 and TRBJ2-5; D uncertain. The CDR3 runs 11 residues. Trimming took off 3 bases at V and 5 bases at J, with 4 bases between the two ends. Germline assignment: CDR1 SGHTA and CDR2 FQGNSA. In nucleotides, the CDR3 is TGTGCCAGCAGCTTCGGGGAGACCCAGTACTTC. This codes for CASSFGETQYF.

At least ten counts were recorded for this clone. This rearrangement joins TRBV9 to TRBJ2-1, with D uncertain. The CDR3 runs to 13 residues. Germline loops: CDR1 SGDLS, CDR2 YYNGEE. Trimming pared 0 bases from V and 9 bases from J, leaving 10 bases between. DNA of the CDR3: TGTGCCAGCAGCGTAGGGCTAGAGGCTGAGCAGTTCTTC. It specifies CASSVGLEAEQFF.

The chain links TRBV18 to TRBJ1-1, with 7 bases lining up with TRBD1. After removal of 8 bases from V and 1 base from J, the junction contained 7 bases not matched to a gene. Per germline, CDR1 KGHSH and CDR2 LQKENI. This CDR3 is 14 amino acids long. CDR3 coding DNA: TGTGCCAGCCAATCGAGGACAGGGAACACTGAAGCTTTCTTT. Protein product: CASQSRTGNTEAFF.

This clone has at least ten counts. This rearrangement joins TRBV7-2 to TRBJ2-5; D ambiguous. Germline CDR1 and CDR2: SGHTA and FQGNSA. V lost 2 bases and J lost 3, with 10 bases in between. The CDR3 extends over 14 amino acids. The CDR3 nucleotides are TGTGCCAGCAGCTTAATGGGCGGAAAAGAGACCCAGTACTTC. As protein: CASSLMGGKETQYF.

V is TRBV4-1 and J is TRBJ2-7, with a weak D call TRBD1 (6 bases). Looked up from germline, CDR1 is MGHRA and CDR2 is YSYEKL. Trimming left V 2 bases short and J 3 bases short, with 17 bases between. The CDR3 runs to 16 residues. The CDR3 nucleotides are TGCGCCAGCAGCCAAAAAGGGGGTGGGACATTCTACGAGCAGTACTTC. This codes for CASSQKGGGTFYEQYF.

This clone was counted at least ten times. This rearrangement joins TRBV19 to TRBJ2-5; 7 bases are shared with TRBD1. CDR1 is LNHDA, CDR2 SQIVND, per germline (reference sequence). J was trimmed by 4 bases and V by 9 bases; bases with no gene match: 8. The CDR3 spans 13 residues. The CDR3 is CASGQERGETQYF. Here the CDR3 DNA reads TGTGCCAGCGGACAGGAACGGGGAGAGACCCAGTACTTC.

By sample share, this clone is medium-sized. The chain links TRBV28 to TRBJ2-7; 15 nucleotides match TRBD2. The V segment lost 3 bases and the J segment 0 bases; nucleotides outside the gene matches: 9. This CDR3 is 19 amino acids long. Germline V gene sequence: CDR1 MDHEN, CDR2 SYDVKM. DNA of the CDR3: TGTGCCAGCAGTTTCTTTTGGACTAGCGGGAGGGCAAACTCCTACGAGCAGTACTTC. Translating it yields CASSFFWTSGRANSYEQYF.

For this clone: This likely comes from a read error, as the CDR3 has no conserved phenylalanine or tryptophan at its end. V usage is TRBV7-2 and J usage is TRBJ2-3; D is undetermined. The V gene lost 6 bases and the J gene lost 3 bases, with 13 bases spanning the gap. This CDR3 spans 14 amino acids. CDR1 and CDR2 (germline): SGHTA, FQGNSA. CDR3 nucleotides: TGTGCCAGCAGTCACGATTGTGGGACAGATACGCAGTATTCT. As protein: CASSHDCGTDTQYS.

This clone has ten or more counts. The genes are TRBV6-1 and TRBJ2-3; TRBD1 is a possible D gene (5 bases). V was cut by 6 bases and J by 1 base, with 14 bases left in between. Germline V gene lookup returns CDR1 MNHNS and CDR2 SASEGT. This CDR3 is 15 amino acids long. The CDR3 DNA is TGTGCCAGCAGCCTTGACAGAGGCCGCACAGATACGCAGTATTTT. Its translation is CASSLDRGRTDTQYF.

In its sample, this clone was seen many times. The chain is built from TRBV5-4 and TRBJ2-7, with no clear D. Per the germline V gene, CDR1 is SGHNT and CDR2 is YYREEE (reference sequence). Trimming pared 0 bases from V and 2 bases from J, leaving 6 bases between. The CDR3 consists of 13 residues. The CDR3 nucleotides read TGTGCCAGCAGCTTGGAGGTGGCCTACGAGCAGTACTTC. It encodes CASSLEVAYEQYF.

This clone was seen repeatedly, ten times or more. The chain combines TRBV6-5 with TRBJ1-3; no reliable D call. The germline V gene has CDR1 MNHEY and CDR2 SVGAGI. CDR3 size: 17 residues. The V and J ends lost 2 bases and 0 bases respectively, with 14 bases between them. The CDR3 loop is CASSYDLWASSGNTIYF. The CDR3, as DNA: TGTGCCAGCAGTTACGACCTCTGGGCCAGCTCTGGAAACACCATATATTTT.

As concerns this clone: This clone may be a read error of a much larger clone one base away. The chain links TRBV4-3 to TRBJ2-1; maybe TRBD2 (5 bases). The germline gives CDR1 LGHNA, CDR2 YSLEER. The CDR3 length is 14 residues. The germline V and J ends were trimmed by 2 bases and 9 bases, with 14 bases remaining between them. CDR3 sequence: CASSQYRGYVEQFF. The CDR3 DNA reads as TGCGCCAGCAGCCAATATCGGGGATACGTTGAGCAGTTCTTC.

This clone was detected many times. In nucleotides, the CDR3 is TGTGCCAGCAGCTTAGGGCTAGTAAGTTCCCCAGATACGCAGTATTTT. Residues: CASSLGLVSSPDTQYF. The V gene is TRBV13, the J gene TRBJ2-3; D is unresolved. The CDR3 is 16 amino acids. Looked up from germline, CDR1 is PRHDT and CDR2 is FYEKMQ (reference sequence). The ends were cut back, 0 bases at V and 4 bases at J, with 14 bases in the middle.

As regards this clone: A junction end diverges from the germline sequence, so it may reflect a read error. The rearrangement joins TRBV6-1 to TRBJ2-1, with D perhaps matching TRBD1 (6 bases). Germline V lookup: CDR1 MNHNS, CDR2 SASEGT. The CDR3 has 15 residues. This chain's CDR3 is CASSGRQVIHNERFF. DNA for the CDR3: TGTGCCAGCAGTGGTCGACAGGTAATCCACAATGAGCGGTTCTTC.

This clone has a count of ten or more. The chain combines TRBV11-2 with TRBJ1-4, with no clear D. Germline assignment: CDR1 SGHAT and CDR2 FQNNGV. The V and J ends lost 4 bases and 8 bases respectively, with 26 bases between them. The CDR3 contains 18 residues. CDR3: CASSSPRSGPGYGEKLFF. The CDR3 nucleotides read TGTGCCAGCAGCTCCCCCAGGTCGGGTCCGGGTTATGGAGAAAAACTGTTTTTT.

This clone was seen ten or more times. The V and J genes are TRBV28 and TRBJ2-2; 7 nucleotides agree with TRBD1. This CDR3 region has 16 residues. The V gene end was trimmed by 5 bases and the J gene end by 5 bases; junction bases not matched to a gene: 11. Germline CDR1 and CDR2: MDHEN and SYDVKM. CDR3 loop: CASSPTGTVETGELFF. DNA of the CDR3: TGTGCCAGCAGTCCGACGGGGACAGTAGAGACCGGGGAGCTGTTTTTT.

This clone was seen more than once but under ten times. This clone may be a read error of a much larger clone one base away. This chain joins TRBV20-1 and TRBJ1-2, with D unresolved. The CDR3 has 15 amino acids. V lost 4 bases and J 0 bases, leaving 15 bases between the germline ends. Germline CDR1 is DFQATT and CDR2 is SNEGSKA (reference sequence). The CDR3, as DNA: TGCAGTGCTATCCCGGGAGGGTTTACTAACTATGGCTACACCTTC. This gives the protein CSAIPGGFTNYGYTF.

On this clone: This clone may be a read error of a much larger clone one base away. The rearrangement links TRBV4-1 to TRBJ2-2; TRBD1 might be the D (7 bases). Between the trimmed V and J ends, which lost 3 bases and 3 bases, there was a span of 14 bases. CDR3 size: 16 residues. Looked up from germline, CDR1 is MGHRA and CDR2 is YSYEKL. The CDR3: CASSHGSGGYTGELFF. DNA of the CDR3: TGCGCCAGCAGCCACGGCTCAGGGGGGTACACCGGGGAGCTGTTTTTT.

This clone was detected once. A read error may account for a junction end that differs from germline. The chain is built from TRBV20-1 and TRBJ2-7; no reliable D call. CDR1 is DFQATT, CDR2 SNEGSKA, per germline (reference sequence). The CDR3 contains 13 residues. The CDR3 loop is CSASITASYEQHF. The CDR3 bases are TGCAGTGCTTCCATAACCGCTTCCTACGAGCAACACTTC.